The clone carrying this T cell receptor (beta chain) was picked up a small number of times. At one of its ends the junction is not consistent with the germline gene, which may arise from a read error. This specimen belongs to a study of tumor-infiltrating lymphocytes in primary liver carcinoma. Study-level background: Participating patients were men and women between 30 and 69 years old. In every tissue type, samples returned a similar yield of roughly 3.5 to 8 million productive TCRbeta reads. Tumor lesions were T1-T3 N0M0 and spanned roughly 4.2 to 10 cm.

A constant-region primer primed TCR beta cDNA synthesis from 400 to 550 ng of total RNA. Three-round nested multiplex PCR performed with slightly modified ARM-PCR produced the TCR beta libraries. Forward primers for TRBV1-TRBV30 and a C-beta reverse primer served the first two PCR rounds, at about 11 cycles each. MiXCR was run by TCRdb on the multiplex PCR reads, yielding one entry per CDR3 protein. The sample contains approximately 300,000 distinct CDR3 sequences, 65% of which appear only once. The CDR3 is 13 amino acids. Germline DNA was also extracted, with blood RNA taken from unsorted whole blood.

V is TRBV12-3 or TRBV12-4 and J is TRBJ1-4; D uncertain. The source of this sequence is a man between 35 and 55 years old with primary liver carcinoma and hepatitis B virus infection. The sample taken for sequencing was peripheral blood. In DNA, the CDR3 is TGTGCCAACAGTTTAGCCGGTACTGAAAAACTGTTTTTT. Its protein product is CANSLAGTEKLFF.